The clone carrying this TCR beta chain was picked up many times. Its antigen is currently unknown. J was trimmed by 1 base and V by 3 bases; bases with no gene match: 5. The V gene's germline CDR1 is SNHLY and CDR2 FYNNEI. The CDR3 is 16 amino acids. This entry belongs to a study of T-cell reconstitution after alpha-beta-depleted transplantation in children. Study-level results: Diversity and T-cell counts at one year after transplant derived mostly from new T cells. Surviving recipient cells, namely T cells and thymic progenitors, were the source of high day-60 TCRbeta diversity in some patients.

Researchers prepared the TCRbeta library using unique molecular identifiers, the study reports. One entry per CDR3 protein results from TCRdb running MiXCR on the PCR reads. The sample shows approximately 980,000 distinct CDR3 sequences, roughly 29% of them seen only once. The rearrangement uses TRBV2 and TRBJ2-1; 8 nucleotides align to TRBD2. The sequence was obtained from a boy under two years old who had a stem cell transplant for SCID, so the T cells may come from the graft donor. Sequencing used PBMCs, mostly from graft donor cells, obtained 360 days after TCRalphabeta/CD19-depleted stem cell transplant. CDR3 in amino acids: CASSDFSGVSYNEQFF. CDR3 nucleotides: TGTGCCAGCAGTGATTTTAGCGGGGTATCCTACAATGAGCAGTTCTTC.